The 5 T cell receptor beta chains below all came from one sample that was sequenced in a study of beta chain features in type 1 diabetes. Broader study findings: Researchers report that Type 1 diabetes patients had moderately but significantly shorter TCRB CDR3s across all four CD4+ subsets.

The study reverse transcribed the entire isolated RNA, so it sequenced expressed TCRB transcripts. This table comes from immunoSEQ multiplex PCR, and its TCRdb copy is limited to in-frame clones, with some not included. Of roughly 150,000 clones listed, less than 9.5% were seen once; the top ten hold about 1%. No cognate antigen is known for these TCRs. The material sequenced was central memory CD4+ T cells from blood. These receptors came from a woman between 40 and 50 years old with type 1 diabetes.

The chain links TRBV29-1 to TRBJ2-5; D possibly corresponds to TRBD1 (5 bases). V lost 7 bases and J 5 bases, leaving 8 bases between the germline ends. The germline V gene has CDR1 SQVTM and CDR2 ANQGSEA. The CDR3 loop spans 10 amino acids. CDR3 sequence reads: CSAWGETQYF. The CDR3 nucleotides read TGCAGCGCCTGGGGCGAGACCCAGTACTTC.

The chain employs TRBV4-3 and TRBJ2-4; possible D gene TRBD1, 5 bases. Germline CDR1 LGHNA, CDR2 YSLEER. This CDR3 comprises 15 residues. V was trimmed by 1 base and J by 1 base, leaving 8 bases between them. The CDR3 DNA reads as TGCGCCAGCAGCCAAGCATCAGGGGCCAAAAACATTCAGTACTTC. Translation: CASSQASGAKNIQYF.

This clone occurred a few times. At the DNA level, this CDR3 is encoded by other sequences in the same sample as well. J is TRBJ2-3 and V is TRBV5-1; the D is unclear. Germline V gene lookup returns CDR1 SGHRS and CDR2 YFSETQ. Trimming removed 0 bases from V and 0 bases from J, with 5 bases in between. This CDR3 region has 14 residues. CDR3 coding DNA: TGCGCCAGCAGCTTGGACAGTAGCACAGATACGCAGTATTTT. Translated: CASSLDSSTDTQYF.

This clone was seen at least ten times. This chain links TRBV7-2 with TRBJ2-3; TRBD2 agrees at 7 bases. Trimming at V came to 5 bases and at J to 1 base, leaving 6 bases not matched to a gene. From germline, CDR1 is SGHTA and CDR2 FQGNSA. CDR3 length: 15 residues. The CDR3 loop is CASSIGLGRTDTQYF. The CDR3, as DNA: TGTGCCAGCAGCATAGGACTAGGGCGCACAGATACGCAGTATTTT.

The rearrangement uses TRBV19 and TRBJ1-2; D is unresolved. V was clipped by 3 bases and J by 0 bases, with 20 bases between them. The CDR3 sequence is 18 residues long. CDR1 is LNHDA and CDR2 is SQIVND in the germline V gene (reference sequence). CDR3 coding DNA: TGTGCCAGTAGTATTAAATCCATCTCCCGGAGCTCTAACTATGGCTACACCTTC. This gives the protein CASSIKSISRSSNYGYTF.